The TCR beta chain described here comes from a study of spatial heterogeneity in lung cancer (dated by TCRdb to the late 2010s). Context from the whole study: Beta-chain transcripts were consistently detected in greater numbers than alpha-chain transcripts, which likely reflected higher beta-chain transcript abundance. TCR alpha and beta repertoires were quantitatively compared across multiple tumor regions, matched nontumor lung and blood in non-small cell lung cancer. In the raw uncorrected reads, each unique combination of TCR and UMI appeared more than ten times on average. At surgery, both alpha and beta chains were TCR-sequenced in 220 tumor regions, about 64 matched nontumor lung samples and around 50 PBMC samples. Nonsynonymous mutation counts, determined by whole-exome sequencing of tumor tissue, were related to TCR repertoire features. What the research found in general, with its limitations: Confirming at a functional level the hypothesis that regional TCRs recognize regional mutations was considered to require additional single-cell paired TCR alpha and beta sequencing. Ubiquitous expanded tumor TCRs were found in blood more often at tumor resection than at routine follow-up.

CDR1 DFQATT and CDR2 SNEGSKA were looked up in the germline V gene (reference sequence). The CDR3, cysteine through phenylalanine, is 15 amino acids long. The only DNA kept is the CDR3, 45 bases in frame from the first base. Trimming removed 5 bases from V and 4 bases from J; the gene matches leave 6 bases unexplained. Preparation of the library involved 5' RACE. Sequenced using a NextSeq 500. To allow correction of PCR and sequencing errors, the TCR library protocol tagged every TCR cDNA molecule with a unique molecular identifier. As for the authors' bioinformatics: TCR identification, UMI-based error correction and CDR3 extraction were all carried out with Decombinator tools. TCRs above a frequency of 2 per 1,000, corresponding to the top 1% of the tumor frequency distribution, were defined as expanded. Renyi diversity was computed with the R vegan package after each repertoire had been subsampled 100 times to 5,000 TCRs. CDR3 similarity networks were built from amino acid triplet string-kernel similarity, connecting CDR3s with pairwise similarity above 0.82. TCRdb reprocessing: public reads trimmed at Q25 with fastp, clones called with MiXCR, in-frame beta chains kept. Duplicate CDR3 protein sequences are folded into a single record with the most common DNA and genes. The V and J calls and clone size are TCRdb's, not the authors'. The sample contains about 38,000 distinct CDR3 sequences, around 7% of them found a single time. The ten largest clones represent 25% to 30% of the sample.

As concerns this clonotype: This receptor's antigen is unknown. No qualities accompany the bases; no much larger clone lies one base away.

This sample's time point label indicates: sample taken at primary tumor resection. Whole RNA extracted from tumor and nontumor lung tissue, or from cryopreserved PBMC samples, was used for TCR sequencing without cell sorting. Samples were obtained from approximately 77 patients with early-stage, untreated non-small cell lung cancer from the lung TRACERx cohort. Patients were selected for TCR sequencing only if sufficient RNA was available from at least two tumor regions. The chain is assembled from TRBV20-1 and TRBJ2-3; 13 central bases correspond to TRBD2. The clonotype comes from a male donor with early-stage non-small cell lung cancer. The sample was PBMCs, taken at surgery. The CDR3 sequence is CSAPRLAGGSDTQYF. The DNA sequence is TGCAGTGCTCCTCGACTAGCGGGGGGCTCAGATACGCAGTATTTT.